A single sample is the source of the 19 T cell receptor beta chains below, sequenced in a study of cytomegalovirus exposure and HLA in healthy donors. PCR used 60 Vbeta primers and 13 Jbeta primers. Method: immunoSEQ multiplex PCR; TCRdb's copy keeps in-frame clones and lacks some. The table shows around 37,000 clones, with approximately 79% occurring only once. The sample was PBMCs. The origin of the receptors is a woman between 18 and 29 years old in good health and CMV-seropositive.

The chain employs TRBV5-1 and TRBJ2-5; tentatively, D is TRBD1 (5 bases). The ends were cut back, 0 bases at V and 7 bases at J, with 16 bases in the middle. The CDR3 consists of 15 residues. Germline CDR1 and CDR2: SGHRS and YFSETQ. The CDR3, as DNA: TGCGCCAGCAGCTTGGACCAGACAGCTCAGGGGACCCAGTACTTC. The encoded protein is CASSLDQTAQGTQYF.

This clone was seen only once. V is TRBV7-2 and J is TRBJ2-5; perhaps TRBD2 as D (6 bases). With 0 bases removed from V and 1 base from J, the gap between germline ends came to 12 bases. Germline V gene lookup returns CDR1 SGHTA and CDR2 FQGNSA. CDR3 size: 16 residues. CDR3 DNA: TGTGCCAGCAGCTTAGCAGGACGGGGACTCCAAGAGACCCAGTACTTC. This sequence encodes CASSLAGRGLQETQYF.

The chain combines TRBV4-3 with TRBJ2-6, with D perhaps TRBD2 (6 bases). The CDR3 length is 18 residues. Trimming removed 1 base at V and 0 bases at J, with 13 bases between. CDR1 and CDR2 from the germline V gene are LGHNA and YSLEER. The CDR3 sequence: CASSQARGLLSGANVLTF. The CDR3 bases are TGCGCCAGCAGCCAAGCTAGGGGACTGCTCTCTGGGGCCAACGTCCTGACTTTC.

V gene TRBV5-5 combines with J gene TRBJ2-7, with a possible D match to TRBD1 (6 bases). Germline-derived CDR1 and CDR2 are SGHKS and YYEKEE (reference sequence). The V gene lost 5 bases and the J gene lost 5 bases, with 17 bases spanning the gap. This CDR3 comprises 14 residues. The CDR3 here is CASRHAGVHNEQYF. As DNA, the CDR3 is TGTGCCAGCAGACACGCAGGGGTCCACAACGAGCAGTACTTC.

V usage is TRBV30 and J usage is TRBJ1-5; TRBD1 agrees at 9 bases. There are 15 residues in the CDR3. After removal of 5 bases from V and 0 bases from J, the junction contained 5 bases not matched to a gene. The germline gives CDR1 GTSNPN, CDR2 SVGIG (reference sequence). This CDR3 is CAWEGQGTSNQPQHF. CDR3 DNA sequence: TGTGCCTGGGAGGGACAGGGAACTAGCAATCAGCCCCAGCATTTT.

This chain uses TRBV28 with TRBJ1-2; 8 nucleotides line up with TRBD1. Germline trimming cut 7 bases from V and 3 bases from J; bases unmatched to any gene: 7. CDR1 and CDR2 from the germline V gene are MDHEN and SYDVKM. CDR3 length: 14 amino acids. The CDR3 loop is CASNMDRVDYGYTF. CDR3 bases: TGTGCCAGCAACATGGACAGGGTGGACTATGGCTACACCTTC.

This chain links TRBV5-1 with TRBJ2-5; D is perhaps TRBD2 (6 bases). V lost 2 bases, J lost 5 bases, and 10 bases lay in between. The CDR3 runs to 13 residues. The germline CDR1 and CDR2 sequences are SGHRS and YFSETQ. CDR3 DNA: TGCGCCAGCAGCTTCGGTGGGGGGGAGACCCAGTACTTC. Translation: CASSFGGGETQYF.

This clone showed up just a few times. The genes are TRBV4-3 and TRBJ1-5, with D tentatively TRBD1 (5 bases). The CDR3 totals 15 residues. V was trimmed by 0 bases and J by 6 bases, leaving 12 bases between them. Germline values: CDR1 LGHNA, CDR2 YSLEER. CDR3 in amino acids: CASSQELTVGQPQHF. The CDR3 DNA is TGCGCCAGCAGCCAAGAATTGACAGTGGGTCAGCCCCAGCATTTT.

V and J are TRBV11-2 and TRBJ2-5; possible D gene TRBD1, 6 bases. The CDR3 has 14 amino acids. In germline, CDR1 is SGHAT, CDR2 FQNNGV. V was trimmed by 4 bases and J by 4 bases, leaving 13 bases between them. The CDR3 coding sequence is TGTGCCAGCAGCTCCTGGGAGACAGGAGAGACCCAGTACTTC. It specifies CASSSWETGETQYF.

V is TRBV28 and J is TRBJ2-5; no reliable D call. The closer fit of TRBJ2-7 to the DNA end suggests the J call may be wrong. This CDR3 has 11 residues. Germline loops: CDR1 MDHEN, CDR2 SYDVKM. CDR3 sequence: CASRDSYEQYF. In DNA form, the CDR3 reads TGTGCCAGCAGGGACTCCTACGAGCAGTACTTC.

The CDR3 DNA follows: TGTGCCAGCAGCCCCCAATGGCGGGGTTTCACAGATACGCAGTATTTT. Protein product: CASSPQWRGFTDTQYF. The chain employs TRBV7-2 and TRBJ2-3; D is possibly TRBD2 (6 bases). V dropped 5 bases and J dropped 2 bases, with 17 bases sitting between them. CDR3 length: 16 amino acids. Germline assignment: CDR1 SGHTA and CDR2 FQGNSA.

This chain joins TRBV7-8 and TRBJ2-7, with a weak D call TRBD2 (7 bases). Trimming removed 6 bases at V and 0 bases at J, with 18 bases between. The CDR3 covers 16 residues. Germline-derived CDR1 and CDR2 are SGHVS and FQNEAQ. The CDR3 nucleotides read TGTGCCAGCAGGAAAGGAGGGGGGGGTCGCTCCTACGAGCAGTACTTC. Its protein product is CASRKGGGGRSYEQYF.

CDR3 region: CAWSRSSNQPQHF. The CDR3 region has the DNA TGTGCCTGGAGCCGGTCTAGCAATCAGCCCCAGCATTTT. V is TRBV30 and J is TRBJ1-5, with no clear D. From germline, CDR1 is GTSNPN and CDR2 SVGIG (reference sequence). V dropped 3 bases and J dropped 0 bases, with 6 bases sitting between them. The CDR3 totals 13 residues.

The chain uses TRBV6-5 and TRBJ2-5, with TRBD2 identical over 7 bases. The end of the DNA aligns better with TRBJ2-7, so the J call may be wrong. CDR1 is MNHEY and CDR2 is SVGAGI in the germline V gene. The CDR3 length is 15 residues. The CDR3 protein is CASSYSAGSSYEQYF. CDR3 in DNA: TGTGCCAGCAGTTACTCAGCGGGAAGCTCCTACGAGCAGTACTTC.

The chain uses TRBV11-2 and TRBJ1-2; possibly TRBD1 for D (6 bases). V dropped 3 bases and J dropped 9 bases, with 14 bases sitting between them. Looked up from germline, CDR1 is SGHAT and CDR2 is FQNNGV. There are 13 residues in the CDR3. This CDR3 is CASSFSTGSSYTF. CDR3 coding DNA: TGTGCCAGCAGCTTCAGTACAGGGAGCAGCTACACCTTC.

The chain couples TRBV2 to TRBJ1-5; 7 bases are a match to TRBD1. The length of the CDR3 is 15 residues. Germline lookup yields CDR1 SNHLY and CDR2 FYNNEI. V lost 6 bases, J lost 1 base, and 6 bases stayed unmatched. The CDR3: CASRTGSQSNQPQHF. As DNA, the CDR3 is TGTGCCAGCAGGACAGGGAGCCAAAGCAATCAGCCCCAGCATTTT.

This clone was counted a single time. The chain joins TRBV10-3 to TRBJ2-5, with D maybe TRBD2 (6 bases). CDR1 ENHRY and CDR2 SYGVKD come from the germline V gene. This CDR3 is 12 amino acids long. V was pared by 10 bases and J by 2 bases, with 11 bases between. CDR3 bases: TGTGCCACCGGGACTTCGCAAGAGACCCAGTACTTC. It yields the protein CATGTSQETQYF.

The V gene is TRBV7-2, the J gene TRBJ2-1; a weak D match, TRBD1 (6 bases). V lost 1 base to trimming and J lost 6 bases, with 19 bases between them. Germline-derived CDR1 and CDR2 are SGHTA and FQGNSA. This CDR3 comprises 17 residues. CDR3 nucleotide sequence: TGTGCCAGCAGCTTAGGGTTTGGCAGGGGTAGGGTCAATGAGCAGTTCTTC. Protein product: CASSLGFGRGRVNEQFF.

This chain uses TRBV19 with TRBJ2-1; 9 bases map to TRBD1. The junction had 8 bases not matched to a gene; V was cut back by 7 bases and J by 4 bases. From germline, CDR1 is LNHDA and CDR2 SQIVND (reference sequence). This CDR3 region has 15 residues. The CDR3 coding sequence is TGTGCCAGTACTCCCACCGGGACAGGGTACAATGAGCAGTTCTTC. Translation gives CASTPTGTGYNEQFF. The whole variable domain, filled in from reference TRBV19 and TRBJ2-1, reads DGGITQSPKYLFRKEGQNVTLSCEQNLNHDAMYWYRQDPGQGLRLIYYSQIVNDFQKGDIAEGYSVSREKKESFPLTVTSAQKNPTAFYLCASTPTGTGYNEQFFGPGTRLTVL.